Each of the 15 T cell receptor beta chains below was sequenced from the same sample in a study of T cell responses to AZD1222 COVID-19 vaccine. The protocol was immunoSEQ multiplex PCR, while the TCRdb copy is restricted to in-frame clones and leaves out a portion. The sample lists 90,000 to 110,000 clones, over 75% occurring once. Specimen: peripheral blood, collected on day 0 of MenACWY control vaccination. The receptors originated from an adult in good health.

Points on this clone: The sample carries other DNA sequences with the same CDR3. The V call is TRBV9, the J call TRBJ1-3; D unclear. V was pared by 0 bases and J by 0 bases, with 7 bases between. Germline V gene data show CDR1 as SGDLS and CDR2 as YYNGEE. The CDR3 extends over 15 amino acids. The CDR3 nucleotides are TGTGCCAGCAGCGTAGAGACCGGCTCTGGAAACACCATATATTTT. This gives the protein CASSVETGSGNTIYF. Filled out from reference TRBV9 and TRBJ1-3, the complete variable domain reads DSGVTQTPKHLITATGQRVTLRCSPRSGDLSVYWYQQSLDQGLQFLIQYYNGEERAKGNILERFSAQQFPDLHSELNLSSLELGDSALYFCASSVETGSGNTIYFGEGSWLTVV.

In its sample, this clone was seen once. DNA for the CDR3: TGTGCCAGCAGCCCAGAAGGGGCGGGTTCCAGCACTGAAGCTTTCTTT. Translated: CASSPEGAGSSTEAFF. V gene TRBV7-9 combines with J gene TRBJ1-1, with a possible D match to TRBD1 (5 bases). The CDR3 has 16 residues. Trimming cost V 5 bases and J 4 bases, with 20 bases left between them. Germline V lookup: CDR1 SEHNR, CDR2 FQNEAQ (reference sequence).

The chain employs TRBV27 and TRBJ2-1, with 7 bases aligning to TRBD2. This CDR3 is 16 amino acids long. Germline CDR1 and CDR2: MNHEY and SMNVEV (reference sequence). With 0 bases clipped from V and 2 bases from J, the junction kept 4 bases outside the gene matches. DNA of the CDR3: TGTGCCAGCAGTTTATCGGGCGGGAGTGCCTACAATGAGCAGTTCTTC. Translating gives CASSLSGGSAYNEQFF.

The chain recombines TRBV6-5 with TRBJ2-2; D remains unclear. Germline assignment: CDR1 MNHEY and CDR2 SVGAGI. Trimming left V 4 bases short and J 4 bases short, with 13 bases between. The CDR3 spans 15 residues. The CDR3 spells CASSFSGPSTGELFF. CDR3 DNA: TGTGCCAGCAGTTTTTCCGGGCCTTCCACCGGGGAGCTGTTTTTT.

This chain connects TRBV19 to TRBJ2-7, with TRBD1 matching over 7 bases. The CDR3 is made up of 13 amino acids. Germline lookup yields CDR1 LNHDA and CDR2 SQIVND (reference sequence). Trimming at V came to 4 bases and at J to 6 bases, leaving 6 bases not matched to a gene. This CDR3 reads CASSTGTGVEQYF. The CDR3, as DNA: TGTGCCAGTAGTACGGGTACAGGGGTCGAGCAGTACTTC.

This rearrangement joins TRBV29-1 to TRBJ1-2; 9 bases are a match to TRBD1. Germline CDR1 is SQVTM and CDR2 is ANQGSEA. The CDR3 contains 14 residues. V lost 4 bases to trimming and J lost 7 bases; unmatched junction nucleotides: 10. CDR3 amino acids: CSVGHSQGAGGYTF. CDR3 in DNA: TGCAGCGTTGGGCACTCACAGGGGGCAGGTGGCTACACCTTC. Complete variable domain (other parts from reference TRBV29-1 and TRBJ1-2): SAVISQKPSRDICQRGTSLTIQCQVDSQVTMMFWYRQQPGQSLTLIATANQGSEATYESGFVIDKFPISRPNLTFSTLTVSNMSPEDSSIYLCSVGHSQGAGGYTFGSGTRLTVV.

The genes are TRBV4-3 and TRBJ2-7; TRBD1 agrees at 7 bases. The CDR3 is 15 residues long. In germline, CDR1 is LGHNA, CDR2 YSLEER. J lost 4 bases, V lost 3 bases, and 9 bases had no gene match. The CDR3 DNA is TGCGCCAGCAGCCAGGACTCCAGACAGGGATACGAGCAGTACTTC. Translating it yields CASSQDSRQGYEQYF.

The chain joins TRBV23-1 to TRBJ1-4, with D hard to call. TRBV23-1 is an ORF, with its function uncertain. V lost 4 bases, J lost 0 bases, and 18 bases lay in between. The CDR3 has 18 amino acids. The CDR3 loop reads CASSRVGPEIATNEKLFF. DNA of the CDR3: TGCGCCAGCAGTCGTGTAGGTCCGGAGATTGCAACTAATGAAAAACTGTTTTTT.

V gene TRBV18 combines with J gene TRBJ2-3; D is unclear. This CDR3 has 15 residues. Trimming took 2 bases from V and 4 from J, leaving 13 bases between them. The germline V gene encodes CDR1 KGHSH and CDR2 LQKENI. In DNA, the CDR3 is TGTGCCAGCTCACCATCGAGCGTTCGGTCAGATACGCAGTATTTT. Residues: CASSPSSVRSDTQYF.

V usage is TRBV28 and J usage is TRBJ2-1; 9 nucleotides agree with TRBD2. This CDR3 comprises 16 residues. V shed 7 bases and J 4 bases; nucleotides not matched to a gene: 11. From germline, CDR1 is MDHEN and CDR2 SYDVKM. The CDR3 loop is CASNLLAGAEYNEQFF. The CDR3 nucleotides are TGTGCCAGCAACCTCTTAGCGGGGGCCGAATACAATGAGCAGTTCTTC.

The chain links TRBV27 to TRBJ1-6; TRBD1 matches 9 bases. Germline V gives CDR1 MNHEY, CDR2 SMNVEV (reference sequence). The CDR3 loop spans 16 amino acids. J gave up 8 bases and V 8 bases, and 13 bases lay outside the gene matches. Written as DNA, the CDR3 is TGTGCCAGCCTCTGTAGGATGGGACAGGGAGATTCACCCCTCCACTTT. It specifies CASLCRMGQGDSPLHF.

The chain employs TRBV28 and TRBJ2-3; D possibly corresponds to TRBD2 (6 bases). CDR3 length: 15 residues. V dropped 3 bases and J dropped 1 base, with 11 bases sitting between them. The V gene's germline CDR1 is MDHEN and CDR2 SYDVKM. The CDR3 DNA reads as TGTGCCAGCAGTTTGGTGTCGGGGGGCACAGATACGCAGTATTTT. This encodes CASSLVSGGTDTQYF.

The V gene is TRBV30, the J gene TRBJ2-1; maybe TRBD2 (5 bases). This CDR3 is 14 amino acids long. Germline lookup yields CDR1 GTSNPN and CDR2 SVGIG (reference sequence). V was clipped by 0 bases and J by 8 bases, with 14 bases between them. CDR3 nucleotides: TGTGCCTGGAGTGTGTATGACGGGGTCTATGAGCAGTTCTTC. Translating gives CAWSVYDGVYEQFF.

The chain carries TRBV9 and TRBJ2-2; a possible D gene is TRBD2 (5 bases). CDR3 size: 15 residues. Germline V lookup: CDR1 SGDLS, CDR2 YYNGEE. Trimming left V 0 bases short and J 0 bases short, with 6 bases between. DNA of the CDR3: TGTGCCAGCAGCGTAGCCGGGACGAACACCGGGGAGCTGTTTTTT. It yields the protein CASSVAGTNTGELFF.

V usage is TRBV24-1 and J usage is TRBJ2-3, with D possibly matching TRBD2 (5 bases). There are 15 residues in the CDR3. The V end was cut by 0 bases, the J end by 4 bases, with 10 bases between. Germline V gene sequence: CDR1 KGHDR, CDR2 SFDVKD. CDR3 coding DNA: TGTGCCACCAGTGATTTGAGGACCGGGGCAGATACGCAGTATTTT. Its translation is CATSDLRTGADTQYF.